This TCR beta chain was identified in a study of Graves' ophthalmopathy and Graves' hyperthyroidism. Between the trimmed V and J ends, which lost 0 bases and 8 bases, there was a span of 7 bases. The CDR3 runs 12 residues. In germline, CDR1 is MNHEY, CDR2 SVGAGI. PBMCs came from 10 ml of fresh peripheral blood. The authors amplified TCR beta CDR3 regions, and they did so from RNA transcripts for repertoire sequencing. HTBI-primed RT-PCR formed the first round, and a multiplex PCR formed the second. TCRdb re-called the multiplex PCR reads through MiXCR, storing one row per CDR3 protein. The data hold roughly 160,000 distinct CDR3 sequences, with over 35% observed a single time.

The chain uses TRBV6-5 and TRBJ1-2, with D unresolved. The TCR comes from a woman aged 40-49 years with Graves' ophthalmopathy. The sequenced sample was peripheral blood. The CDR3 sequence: CASSYSIQGYTF. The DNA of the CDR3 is TGTGCCAGCAGTTACTCGATTCAAGGCTACACCTTC.